This T cell receptor beta chain was recovered during a study of early T cells in non-severe SARS-CoV-2 infection (TCRdb year 2021). Regarding the complete study: Bulk RNA from unsorted whole blood was used for TCR sequencing, so alpha and beta chains could not be paired. Broad study findings and their caveats: VDJdb matching was skewed toward anti-spike CD8 responses and likely underestimated virus-specific expansions by missing private and CD4 specificities.

A case-control design nested within a healthcare worker cohort in London, UK, was used, with weekly nasopharyngeal swab PCR tests and blood sampling performed. Healthcare workers were recruited during the week of the UK lockdown, between 23 and 31 March 2020, and followed weekly for up to about 15 weeks. This clonotype has only a few counts. Its antigen target is currently unknown. Base qualities are missing; no much larger clone stands one base away. The library was generated by 5' RACE. Sequencing relied on a NextSeq 500. In the TCR library protocol, unique molecular identifiers were attached to individual cDNA molecules to correct for PCR bias and sequencing error. Both TCR alpha and beta chains were sequenced, and tight co-correlation was observed between alpha and beta sequence abundances in each sample. As for how the authors treated the data: Decombinator V4 was used to annotate the V gene, J gene and CDR3 of the TCR sequences. Expanded TCRs were defined as changing significantly between any two time points under a Poisson model with p below 0.0001. TCR abundances were normalised to the total number of TCRs sequenced per sample and expressed as counts per million. TRAV1-2 paired with TRAJ12, TRAJ20 or TRAJ33 defined MAIT TCRs, while TRAV10 paired with TRAJ18 defined iNKT TCRs. VDJdb, accessed 1 November 2021, was searched for CMV, EBV and SARS-CoV-2 annotated TCRs, with TCRs annotated for multiple antigens excluded. TCRdb handled the public reads itself, with Q25 trimming in fastp and clone calling in MiXCR, and kept productive beta chains. Each entry is one CDR3 protein sequence, shown with its most common DNA and genes. TCRdb, rather than the study authors, made the V and J calls. The sample profile shows about 97,000 distinct CDR3 sequences; roughly 13% of them were found once. The top ten hold 6.2% of the sample.

The CDR3 contains 16 residues, cysteine and phenylalanine counted. Only the CDR3 portion is preserved as DNA: 48 bases, with reading frame beginning at the first base. From a lookup of the germline V gene, CDR1 and CDR2 are MGHRA and YSYEKL. V loses 0 bases of germline sequence and J loses 0 bases, and the interval between the two ends is 9 bases. The rearrangement joined TRBV4-1 to TRBJ2-1, and the D gene may be TRBD2, 5 bases matching. The receptor was isolated from an adult who was a healthcare worker with PCR-confirmed SARS-CoV-2 infection or an uninfected control (not recorded which). Input material: whole blood. Here is the DNA: TGCGCCAGCAGCCAAGACTCTAGCCTCTCCTACAATGAGCAGTTCTTC. Translation gives CASSQDSSLSYNEQFF.